The subject of this entry is one T cell receptor (beta chain). Its specific antigen is unknown. No much larger clonotype is one base removed from it; base qualities were not supplied. The study was a case-control design nested within a healthcare worker cohort in London, UK, with weekly nasopharyngeal swab PCR tests and blood sampling. Between 23 and 31 March 2020, the week of the UK lockdown, healthcare workers were enrolled and then followed up weekly for as long as 16 weeks. This specimen belongs to a study of early T cells in non-severe SARS-CoV-2 infection (dated by TCRdb to the early 2020s). For context, the study as a whole: Bulk RNA from unsorted whole blood was used for TCR sequencing, so alpha and beta chains could not be paired. The paper's findings and limits, for the study overall: VDJdb matching was skewed toward anti-spike CD8 responses and likely underestimated virus-specific expansions, missing private and CD4 specificities.

The library came from 5' RACE. For sequencing, a NextSeq 500 was employed. In the TCR library protocol, unique molecular identifiers were attached to individual cDNA molecules to correct for PCR bias and sequencing error. Sequencing covered both TCR alpha and beta chains, and within each sample the abundances of alpha and beta sequences were tightly co-correlated. Regarding the original processing steps: V gene, J gene and CDR3 annotation of TCR sequences was performed with Decombinator V4. Expanded TCRs were defined as changing significantly between any two time points under a Poisson model with p below 0.0001. Abundances of TCRs were expressed as counts per million after normalisation to the total number of TCRs sequenced in each sample. TRAV1-2 paired with TRAJ12, TRAJ20 or TRAJ33 defined MAIT TCRs, while TRAV10 paired with TRAJ18 defined iNKT TCRs. A search of VDJdb, accessed on 1 November 2021, was run for TCRs annotated to CMV, EBV and SARS-CoV-2, with TCRs annotated for multiple antigens excluded. TCRdb passed the public sequencing reads through fastp at Q25 and MiXCR, retaining productive beta sequences. Identical CDR3 proteins give one entry, which carries the most common genes and DNA. TCRdb, not the original authors, processed these V and J calls. Counted in this sample were 80,000 or so distinct CDR3 sequences; around 16% of them appeared once. 9.5% to 15% of the sample rests with the top ten.

Sequences SEHNR (CDR1) and FQNEAQ (CDR2) are obtained from the germline V gene (reference sequence). The CDR3 starts with the cysteine, ends with the phenylalanine, and has 13 residues. Only the CDR3 DNA is retained, 39 bases long and in frame from the first base. The germline V end is reduced by 5 bases and the J end by 10 bases; junction bases left unmatched: 9. The V and J genes are TRBV7-9 and TRBJ1-1; the central 8 bases match TRBD1. The sequencing sample was made of whole blood. This clonotype originated in an adult who was a healthcare worker with PCR-confirmed SARS-CoV-2 infection or an uninfected control (not recorded which). The CDR3 loop reads CASSLGQGWGAFF. The nucleotide sequence is TGTGCCAGCAGCCTAGGACAGGGATGGGGAGCTTTCTTT.